The source of this TCR beta chain is a study of PD-L1 blockade in urothelial cancer. The wider study: Intravenous atezolizumab, 1,200 mg every 3 weeks, was begun by patients in the mid-2010s. Blood samples contained a median roughly 150,000 T cells. Prior exposure to chemotherapy in patients amounted to 0 to 3 regimens received. Broader study findings: Lower than median blood TCR clonality before treatment predicted better survival.

CDR3 length: 15 residues. The V gene end was trimmed by 3 bases and the J gene end by 3 bases; junction bases not matched to a gene: 3. In germline, CDR1 is KGHSH, CDR2 LQKENI. Time point specified: peripheral blood 6 weeks after treatment start. TCRdb's copy holds only in-frame clones and misses some; the assay was immunoSEQ multiplex PCR. This sample has around 45,000 clones, with 83% found just once. On this clone itself: Its antigen is still unknown.

The chain combines TRBV18 with TRBJ2-1; 9 nucleotides match TRBD2. This sequence originates from a man in his 60s with urothelial cancer. The sample here was PBMCs, taken around atezolizumab (anti-PD-L1) treatment. CDR3 nucleotides: TGTGCCAGCTCACCGGGACTAGCAGGCTACAATGAGCAGTTCTTC. Amino acid sequence: CASSPGLAGYNEQFF.